This TCR beta chain is from a study of T-cell memory formation after mild COVID-19. TCRdb used MiXCR to reprocess the 5' RACE reads, holding one entry per CDR3 protein. The sample holds hundreds of thousands of distinct CDR3 sequences, roughly 15% seen once. V lost 2 bases and J lost 2; bases outside the gene matches: 6. Germline lookup yields CDR1 SGHRS and CDR2 YFSETQ. The CDR3 is 16 amino acids. The source of this sequence is a man younger than 35 who had mild COVID-19 (a few samples of this study predate the infection). Cell type and time point are not known. The chain has TRBV5-1 and TRBJ2-2; 7 bases fit TRBD2. The specimen was PBMCs or a T cell subset sorted from them (not recorded which). CDR3 in amino acids: CASSLLAGENTGELFF. For the CDR3, the DNA is TGCGCCAGCAGCTTACTTGCGGGAGAAAACACCGGGGAGCTGTTTTTT.